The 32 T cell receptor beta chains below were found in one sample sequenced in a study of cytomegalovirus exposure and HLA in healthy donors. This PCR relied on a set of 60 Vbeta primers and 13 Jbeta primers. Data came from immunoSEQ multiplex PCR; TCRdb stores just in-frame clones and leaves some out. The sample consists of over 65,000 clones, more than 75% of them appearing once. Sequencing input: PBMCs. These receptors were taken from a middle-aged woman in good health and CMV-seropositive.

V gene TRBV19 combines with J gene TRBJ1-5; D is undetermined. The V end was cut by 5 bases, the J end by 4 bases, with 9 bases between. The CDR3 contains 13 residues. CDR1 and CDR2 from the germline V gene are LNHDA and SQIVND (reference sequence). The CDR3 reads CASSVNSNQPQHF. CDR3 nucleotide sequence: TGTGCCAGTAGTGTGAATAGTAATCAGCCCCAGCATTTT.

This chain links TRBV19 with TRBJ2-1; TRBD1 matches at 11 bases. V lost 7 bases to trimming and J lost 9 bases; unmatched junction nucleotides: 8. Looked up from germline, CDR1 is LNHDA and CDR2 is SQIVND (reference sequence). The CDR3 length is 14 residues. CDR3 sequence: CASMRDRGASEQFF. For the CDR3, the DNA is TGTGCCAGTATGAGGGACAGGGGGGCAAGTGAGCAGTTCTTC. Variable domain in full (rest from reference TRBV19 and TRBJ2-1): DGGITQSPKYLFRKEGQNVTLSCEQNLNHDAMYWYRQDPGQGLRLIYYSQIVNDFQKGDIAEGYSVSREKKESFPLTVTSAQKNPTAFYLCASMRDRGASEQFFGPGTRLTVL.

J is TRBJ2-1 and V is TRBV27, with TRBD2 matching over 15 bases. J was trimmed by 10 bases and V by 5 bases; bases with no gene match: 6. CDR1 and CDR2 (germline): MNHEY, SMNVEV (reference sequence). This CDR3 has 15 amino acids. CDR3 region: CASSRAGTSGREQFF. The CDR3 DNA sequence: TGTGCCAGCAGTCGGGCCGGGACTAGCGGGAGGGAGCAGTTCTTC.

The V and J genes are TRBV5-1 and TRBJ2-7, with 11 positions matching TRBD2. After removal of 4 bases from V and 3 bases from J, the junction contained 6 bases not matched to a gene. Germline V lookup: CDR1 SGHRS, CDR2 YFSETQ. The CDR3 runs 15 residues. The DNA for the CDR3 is TGCGCCAGCAGCGGGGGGACTAGCGGAAACTACGAGCAGTACTTC. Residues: CASSGGTSGNYEQYF.

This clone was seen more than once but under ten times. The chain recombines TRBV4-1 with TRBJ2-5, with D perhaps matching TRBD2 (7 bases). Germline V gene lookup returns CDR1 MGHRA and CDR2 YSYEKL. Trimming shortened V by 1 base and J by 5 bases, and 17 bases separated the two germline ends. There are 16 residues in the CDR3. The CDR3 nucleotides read TGCGCCAGCAGCCAAGGGGGGGGCGGGAGCCGGGAGACCCAGTACTTC. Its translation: CASSQGGGGSRETQYF.

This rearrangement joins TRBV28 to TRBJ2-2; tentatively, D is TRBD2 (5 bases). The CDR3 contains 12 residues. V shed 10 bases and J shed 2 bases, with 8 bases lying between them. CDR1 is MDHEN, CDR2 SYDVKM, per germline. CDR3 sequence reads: CATGLNTGELFF. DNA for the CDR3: TGTGCCACCGGACTTAACACCGGGGAGCTGTTTTTT. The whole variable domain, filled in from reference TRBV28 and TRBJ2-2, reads DVKVTQSSRYLVKRTGEKVFLECVQDMDHENMFWYRQDPGLGLRLIYFSYDVKMKEKGDIPEGYSVSREKKERFSLILESASTNQTSMYLCATGLNTGELFFGEGSRLTVL.

CDR3 sequence reads: CATSREGRPHQPQHF. DNA for the CDR3: TGTGCCACCAGCAGAGAGGGGAGGCCCCATCAGCCCCAGCATTTT. This chain joins TRBV15 and TRBJ1-5; D gene ambiguous. The V gene's germline CDR1 is LNHNV and CDR2 YYDKDF (reference sequence). Trimming removed 0 bases from V and 5 bases from J, with 11 bases in between. CDR3 length: 15 amino acids.

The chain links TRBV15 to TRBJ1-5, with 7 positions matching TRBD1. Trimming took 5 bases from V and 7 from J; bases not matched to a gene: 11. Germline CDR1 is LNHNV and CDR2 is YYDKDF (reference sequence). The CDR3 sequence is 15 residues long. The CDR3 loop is CATSPLGQVIQPQHF. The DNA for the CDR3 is TGTGCCACCAGCCCCCTAGGACAGGTCATACAGCCCCAGCATTTT.

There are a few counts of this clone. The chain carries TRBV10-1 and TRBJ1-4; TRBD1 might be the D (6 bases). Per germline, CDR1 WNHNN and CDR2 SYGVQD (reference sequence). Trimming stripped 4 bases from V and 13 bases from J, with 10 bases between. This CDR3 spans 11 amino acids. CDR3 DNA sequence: TGCGCCAGCAGTGCCCTCAGGGGACTGTTTTTT. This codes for CASSALRGLFF.

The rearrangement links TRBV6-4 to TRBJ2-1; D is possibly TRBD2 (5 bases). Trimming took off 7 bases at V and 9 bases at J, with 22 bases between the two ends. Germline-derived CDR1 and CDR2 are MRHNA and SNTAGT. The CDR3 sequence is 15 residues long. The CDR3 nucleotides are TGTGCCAGCAAAATGAGCGGATTCTGGACGGGTGAGCAGTTCTTC. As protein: CASKMSGFWTGEQFF.

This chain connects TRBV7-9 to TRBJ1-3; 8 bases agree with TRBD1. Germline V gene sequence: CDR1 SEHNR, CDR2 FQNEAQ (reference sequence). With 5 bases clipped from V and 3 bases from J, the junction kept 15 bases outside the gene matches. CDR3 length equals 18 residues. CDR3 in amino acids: CASSPGQGNLYYGNTIYF. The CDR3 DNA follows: TGTGCCAGCAGCCCCGGACAGGGAAACCTTTACTATGGAAACACCATATATTTT.

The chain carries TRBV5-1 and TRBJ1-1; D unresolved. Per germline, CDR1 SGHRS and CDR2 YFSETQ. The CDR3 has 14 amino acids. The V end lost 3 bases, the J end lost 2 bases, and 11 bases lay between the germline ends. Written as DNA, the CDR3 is TGCGCCAGCAGCTCCGAGGCAGTTAACACTGAAGCTTTCTTT. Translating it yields CASSSEAVNTEAFF.

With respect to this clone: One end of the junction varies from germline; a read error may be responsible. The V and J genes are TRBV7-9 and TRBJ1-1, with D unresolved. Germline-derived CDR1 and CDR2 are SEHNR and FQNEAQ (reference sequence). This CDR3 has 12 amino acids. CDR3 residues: CSSSLGGPEAFF. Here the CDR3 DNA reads TGTTCCAGCAGCTTAGGAGGGCCTGAAGCTTTCTTT.

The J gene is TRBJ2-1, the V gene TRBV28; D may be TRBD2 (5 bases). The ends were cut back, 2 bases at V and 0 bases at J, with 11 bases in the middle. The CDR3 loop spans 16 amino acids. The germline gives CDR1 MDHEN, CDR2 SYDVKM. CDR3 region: CASSLVSASSYNEQFF. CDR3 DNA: TGTGCCAGCAGTTTAGTTAGCGCGAGCTCCTACAATGAGCAGTTCTTC.

The CDR3 region has the DNA TGTGCCAGCAGTTTTACAGAATCCTCTGGGGCCAACGTCCTGACTTTC. Protein sequence: CASSFTESSGANVLTF. The chain has TRBV28 and TRBJ2-6; no firm D call. Germline V CDR1 and CDR2: MDHEN, SYDVKM. V was shortened by 3 bases and J by 0 bases, with 9 bases between the two germline ends. The length of the CDR3 is 16 residues.

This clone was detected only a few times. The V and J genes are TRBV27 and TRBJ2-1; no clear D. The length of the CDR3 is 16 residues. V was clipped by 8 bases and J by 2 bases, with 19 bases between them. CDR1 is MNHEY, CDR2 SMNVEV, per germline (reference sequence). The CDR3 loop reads CASSRESANAYNEQFF. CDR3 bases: TGTGCCAGCTCTCGCGAGAGCGCGAATGCCTACAATGAGCAGTTCTTC.

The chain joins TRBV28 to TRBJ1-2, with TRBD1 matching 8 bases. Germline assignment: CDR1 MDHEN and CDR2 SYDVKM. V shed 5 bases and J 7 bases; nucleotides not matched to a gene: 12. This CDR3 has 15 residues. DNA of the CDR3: TGTGCCAGCAGTCCACCTACGACAGGGGTCTTTGGCTACACCTTC. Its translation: CASSPPTTGVFGYTF.

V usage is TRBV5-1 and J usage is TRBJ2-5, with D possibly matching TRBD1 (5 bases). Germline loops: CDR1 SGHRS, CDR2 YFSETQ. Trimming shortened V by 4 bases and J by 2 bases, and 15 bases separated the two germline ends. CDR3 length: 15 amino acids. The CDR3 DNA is TGCGCCAGCAGCCCCAGGGTACCGCATCAAGAGACCCAGTACTTC. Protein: CASSPRVPHQETQYF.

The CDR3 DNA follows: TGTGCCAGCAGCGGGCAGGGGGCTGGAAACACCATATATTTT. Translation: CASSGQGAGNTIYF. The V and J genes are TRBV14 and TRBJ1-3; 7 positions match TRBD1. From germline, CDR1 is SGHDN and CDR2 FVKESK. J lost 2 bases, V lost 5 bases, and 3 bases had no gene match. The CDR3 loop spans 14 amino acids. The whole variable domain, remainder taken from reference TRBV14 and TRBJ1-3, is EAGVTQFPSHSVIEKGQTVTLRCDPISGHDNLYWYRRVMGKEIKFLLHFVKESKQDESGMPNNRFLAERTGGTYSTLKVQPAELEDSGVYFCASSGQGAGNTIYFGEGSWLTVV.

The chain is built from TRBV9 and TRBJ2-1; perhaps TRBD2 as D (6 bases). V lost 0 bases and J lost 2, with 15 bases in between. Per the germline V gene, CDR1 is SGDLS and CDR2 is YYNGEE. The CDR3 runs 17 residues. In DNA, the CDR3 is TGTGCCAGCAGCGTAGAAGGAGGGCGTGCCCCCTACAATGAGCAGTTCTTC. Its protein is CASSVEGGRAPYNEQFF.

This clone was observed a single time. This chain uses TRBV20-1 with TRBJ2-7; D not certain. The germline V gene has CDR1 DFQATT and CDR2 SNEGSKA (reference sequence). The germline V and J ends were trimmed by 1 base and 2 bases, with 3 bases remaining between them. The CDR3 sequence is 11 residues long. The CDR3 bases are TGCAGTGCTAGAGCAGCCTACGAGCAGTACTTC. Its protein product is CSARAAYEQYF.

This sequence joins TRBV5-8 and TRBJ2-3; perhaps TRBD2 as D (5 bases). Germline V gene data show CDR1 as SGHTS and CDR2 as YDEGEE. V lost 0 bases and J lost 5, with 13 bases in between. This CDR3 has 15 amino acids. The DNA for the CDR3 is TGTGCCAGCAGCTTGGACGGGAATAAGGGAGATACGCAGTATTTT. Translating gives CASSLDGNKGDTQYF.

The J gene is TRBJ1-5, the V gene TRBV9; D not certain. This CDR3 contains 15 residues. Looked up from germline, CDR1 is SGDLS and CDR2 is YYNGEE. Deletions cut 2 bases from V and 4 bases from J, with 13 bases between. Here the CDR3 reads CASSVSGADNQPQHF. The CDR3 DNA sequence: TGTGCCAGCAGCGTTTCGGGAGCCGATAATCAGCCCCAGCATTTT.

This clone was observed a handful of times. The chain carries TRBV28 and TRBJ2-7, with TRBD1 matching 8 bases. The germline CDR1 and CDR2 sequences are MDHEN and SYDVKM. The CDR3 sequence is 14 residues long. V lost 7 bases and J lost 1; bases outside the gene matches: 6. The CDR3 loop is CASIGTGPSYEQYF. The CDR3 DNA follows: TGTGCCAGCATCGGGACAGGACCTTCCTACGAGCAGTACTTC.

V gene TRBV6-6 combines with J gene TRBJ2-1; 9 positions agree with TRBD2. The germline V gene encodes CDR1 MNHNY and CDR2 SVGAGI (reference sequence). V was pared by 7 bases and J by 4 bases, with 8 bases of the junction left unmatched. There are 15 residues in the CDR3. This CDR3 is CASNGPGLAYNEQFF. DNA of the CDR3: TGTGCCAGCAATGGACCGGGACTAGCTTACAATGAGCAGTTCTTC.

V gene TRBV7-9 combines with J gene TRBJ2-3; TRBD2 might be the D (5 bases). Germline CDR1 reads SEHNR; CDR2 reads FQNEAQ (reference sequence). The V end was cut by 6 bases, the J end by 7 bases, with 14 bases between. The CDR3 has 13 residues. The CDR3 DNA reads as TGTGCCAGCAGTCCCTGGGGAGTGAATACGCAGTATTTT. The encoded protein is CASSPWGVNTQYF.

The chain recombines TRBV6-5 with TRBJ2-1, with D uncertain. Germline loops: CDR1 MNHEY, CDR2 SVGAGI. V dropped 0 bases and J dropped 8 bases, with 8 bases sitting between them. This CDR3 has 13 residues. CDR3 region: CASSYSNKDEQFF. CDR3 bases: TGTGCCAGCAGTTACTCGAACAAAGATGAGCAGTTCTTC.

CDR3 sequence reads: CASSSQFLAGAKAKNIQYF. DNA of the CDR3: TGTGCCAGTAGTAGCCAATTTCTAGCGGGGGCGAAGGCCAAAAACATTCAGTACTTC. This chain connects TRBV19 to TRBJ2-4; 10 nucleotides align to TRBD2. Losses at the gene ends were 4 bases for V and 1 base for J; bases not matched to a gene: 13. Germline V gene data show CDR1 as LNHDA and CDR2 as SQIVND (reference sequence). The CDR3 consists of 19 residues.

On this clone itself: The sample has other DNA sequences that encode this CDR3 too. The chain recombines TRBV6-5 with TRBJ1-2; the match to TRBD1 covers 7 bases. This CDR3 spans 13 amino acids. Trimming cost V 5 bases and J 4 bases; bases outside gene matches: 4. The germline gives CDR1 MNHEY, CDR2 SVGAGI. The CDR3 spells CASSHDRAYGYTF. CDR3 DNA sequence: TGTGCCAGCAGTCATGACAGGGCCTATGGCTACACCTTC.

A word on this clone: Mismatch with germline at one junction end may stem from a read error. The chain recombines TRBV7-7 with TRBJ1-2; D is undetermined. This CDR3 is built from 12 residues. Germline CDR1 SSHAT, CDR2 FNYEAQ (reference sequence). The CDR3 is CASSPSWEGYTF. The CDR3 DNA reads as TGTGCTAGCAGCCCCTCGTGGGAGGGCTACACCTTC.

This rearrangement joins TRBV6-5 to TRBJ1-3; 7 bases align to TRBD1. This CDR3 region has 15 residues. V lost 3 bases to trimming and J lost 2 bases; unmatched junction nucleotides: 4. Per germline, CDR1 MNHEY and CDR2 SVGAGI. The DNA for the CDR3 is TGTGCCAGCAGTTATGCCGACAGGGCTGGAAACACCATATATTTT. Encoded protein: CASSYADRAGNTIYF.

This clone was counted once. The CDR3 protein is CASSSVGVERANEKLFF. The CDR3 nucleotides read TGTGCCAGCAGCTCGGTAGGGGTTGAGCGAGCTAATGAAAAACTGTTTTTT. The chain has TRBV5-6 and TRBJ1-4; D perhaps matches TRBD1 (5 bases). Per the germline V gene, CDR1 is SGHDT and CDR2 is YYEEEE. Between the trimmed V and J ends, which lost 3 bases and 3 bases, there was a span of 18 bases. The CDR3 covers 17 residues. The full variable domain, rest sourced from reference TRBV5-6 and TRBJ1-4, is DAGVTQSPTHLIKTRGQQVTLRCSPKSGHDTVSWYQQALGQGPQFIFQYYEEEERQRGNFPDRFSGHQFPNYSSELNVNALLLGDSALYLCASSSVGVERANEKLFFGSGTQLSVL.